These 25 T cell receptor beta chains came from one sample sequenced in a study of cytomegalovirus exposure and HLA in healthy donors. The PCR contained 60 Vbeta and 13 Jbeta primers. Some clones are missing from TCRdb's copy, which holds only in-frame ones; the method was immunoSEQ multiplex PCR. The data show 100,000 to 150,000 clones, around 72% seen once. The sample taken for sequencing was PBMCs. These TCRs come from a woman aged 18 to 35 in good health and CMV-seronegative.

The chain recombines TRBV15 with TRBJ2-5; D possibly corresponds to TRBD2 (5 bases). This CDR3 is 14 amino acids long. Trimming took 0 bases from V and 5 from J, leaving 10 bases between them. CDR1 and CDR2 (germline): LNHNV, YYDKDF (reference sequence). The CDR3 region has the DNA TGTGCCACCAGCAGAGATGGGCGGAGGGAGACCCAGTACTTC. Translating it yields CATSRDGRRETQYF.

This clone was seen only a few times. The chain combines TRBV29-1 with TRBJ1-1; D gene unclear. V lost 6 bases and J 5 bases, leaving 13 bases between the germline ends. Germline CDR1 SQVTM, CDR2 ANQGSEA. CDR3 length: 12 residues. CDR3: CSVSTAGTEAFF. In DNA form, the CDR3 reads TGCAGCGTATCCACTGCCGGGACTGAAGCTTTCTTT.

This chain connects TRBV5-1 to TRBJ2-6, with TRBD1 matching 7 bases. V shed 9 bases and J 0 bases; nucleotides not matched to a gene: 15. From germline, CDR1 is SGHRS and CDR2 YFSETQ. CDR3 length equals 18 residues. The CDR3 nucleotides read TGCGCCATCAGGGAACCGGGACAGAGATTCTCTGGGGCCAACGTCCTGACTTTC. Protein sequence: CAIREPGQRFSGANVLTF.

The rearrangement uses TRBV11-3 and TRBJ2-1; perhaps TRBD2 as D (6 bases). The ends were cut back, 1 base at V and 5 bases at J, with 15 bases in the middle. Germline CDR1 reads SGHNT; CDR2 reads YENEEA. The CDR3 runs to 16 residues. The CDR3 loop is CASSLGLGGTNNEQFF. CDR3 in DNA: TGTGCCAGCAGCTTAGGCCTAGGCGGGACGAACAATGAGCAGTTCTTC.

The gene calls are TRBV27 and TRBJ2-7; 11 nucleotides match TRBD2. The V gene end was trimmed by 5 bases and the J gene end by 2 bases; junction bases not matched to a gene: 5. This CDR3 comprises 15 residues. Germline CDR1 is MNHEY and CDR2 is SMNVEV (reference sequence). The CDR3 reads CASSLGTSGAYEQYF. In nucleotides, the CDR3 is TGTGCCAGCAGTCTAGGGACTAGCGGTGCCTACGAGCAGTACTTC.

The V gene is TRBV10-3, the J gene TRBJ1-1; maybe TRBD1 (5 bases). V was cut by 3 bases and J by 0 bases, with 5 bases left in between. Germline V lookup: CDR1 ENHRY, CDR2 SYGVKD. This CDR3 contains 13 residues. CDR3 in amino acids: CAISEQVNTEAFF. DNA of the CDR3: TGTGCCATCAGTGAACAGGTGAACACTGAAGCTTTCTTT.

V and J are TRBV19 and TRBJ1-4; D gene uncertain. Deletions cut 9 bases from V and 1 base from J, with 15 bases between. Germline loops: CDR1 LNHDA, CDR2 SQIVND (reference sequence). The CDR3 is 15 residues long. Here the CDR3 reads CASQMRLGTNEKLFF. DNA for the CDR3: TGTGCCAGCCAAATGCGGTTGGGAACTAATGAAAAACTGTTTTTT.

This clone appeared once. The chain recombines TRBV7-2 with TRBJ1-1; 7 nucleotides align to TRBD1. V trimming: 1 base; J trimming: 1 base; junction bases outside the gene matches: 6. CDR1 is SGHTA, CDR2 FQGNSA, per germline. This CDR3 region has 16 residues. The CDR3 coding sequence is TGTGCCAGCAGCTTAGACGACAGGGCTTGGAACACTGAAGCTTTCTTT. Residues: CASSLDDRAWNTEAFF. The entire variable domain, with the rest obtained from reference TRBV7-2 and TRBJ1-1, is as follows: GAGVSQSPSNKVTEKGKDVELRCDPISGHTALYWYRQSLGQGLEFLIYFQGNSAPDKSGLPSDRFSAERTGGSVSTLTIQRTQQEDSAVYLCASSLDDRAWNTEAFFGQGTRLTVV.

This clone was found a few times. The chain couples TRBV30 to TRBJ1-5; 7 bases line up with TRBD1. CDR3 length: 17 residues. Per germline, CDR1 GTSNPN and CDR2 SVGIG (reference sequence). Trimming removed 4 bases from V and 0 bases from J; junction bases left unmatched: 12. CDR3 sequence: CAWKATGRGNSNQPQHF. CDR3 in DNA: TGTGCCTGGAAGGCGACAGGGCGAGGGAATAGCAATCAGCCCCAGCATTTT.

J is TRBJ1-1 and V is TRBV10-3; TRBD1 agrees at 7 bases. The V gene end was trimmed by 10 bases and the J gene end by 5 bases; junction bases not matched to a gene: 10. Germline lookup yields CDR1 ENHRY and CDR2 SYGVKD. The CDR3 has 13 residues. The CDR3: CATEPTGRTEAFF. CDR3 in DNA: TGTGCCACCGAACCGACAGGGCGAACTGAAGCTTTCTTT.

The CDR3 DNA follows: TGTGCCAGCAGGACGGGGGAGACCCAGTACTTC. Amino acids: CASRTGETQYF. V and J are TRBV27 and TRBJ2-5, with D perhaps TRBD2 (5 bases). This CDR3 has 11 amino acids. The V gene's germline CDR1 is MNHEY and CDR2 SMNVEV (reference sequence). V shed 6 bases and J shed 5 bases, with 7 bases lying between them.

As DNA, the CDR3 is TGTGCCAGTAGTATGGGGGCCCCAGGGGGCGTTGGGACTGAAGCTTTCTTT. Translating gives CASSMGAPGGVGTEAFF. The rearrangement uses TRBV19 and TRBJ1-1; 8 nucleotides match TRBD1. Trimming took 3 bases from V and 5 from J; bases not matched to a gene: 14. CDR1 LNHDA and CDR2 SQIVND come from the germline V gene (reference sequence). CDR3 size: 17 residues.

The chain carries TRBV2 and TRBJ2-1; TRBD1 agrees at 9 bases. This CDR3 has 16 amino acids. With V trimmed by 5 bases and J by 4 bases, 9 bases remained unmatched. Germline CDR1 reads SNHLY; CDR2 reads FYNNEI. The CDR3 is CASSKTTGTGYNEQFF. The CDR3 nucleotides are TGTGCCAGCAGTAAAACTACCGGGACAGGGTACAATGAGCAGTTCTTC.

J is TRBJ1-2 and V is TRBV2; D ambiguous. Trimming shortened V by 8 bases and J by 4 bases, and 17 bases separated the two germline ends. CDR3 length: 14 amino acids. Germline values: CDR1 SNHLY, CDR2 FYNNEI. CDR3 residues: CASRVSSPGYGYTF. For the CDR3, the DNA is TGTGCCAGCCGAGTTTCGTCGCCGGGCTATGGCTACACCTTC.

There are a few counts of this clone. The rearrangement links TRBV6-6 to TRBJ2-3; D unclear. The CDR3 extends over 13 amino acids. CDR1 is MNHNY, CDR2 SVGAGI, per germline (reference sequence). Trimming left V 4 bases short and J 3 bases short, with 8 bases between. CDR3 DNA: TGTGCCAGCAGTTCCCTACCTACAGATACGCAGTATTTT. Residues: CASSSLPTDTQYF.

The chain combines TRBV2 with TRBJ1-2; perhaps TRBD1 as D (6 bases). Germline V CDR1 and CDR2: SNHLY, FYNNEI. V was trimmed by 6 bases and J by 4 bases, leaving 15 bases between them. There are 14 residues in the CDR3. The CDR3 coding sequence is TGTGCCAGCAGCTGGACAGAGCAGAGCTATGGCTACACCTTC. It yields the protein CASSWTEQSYGYTF.

The chain employs TRBV5-1 and TRBJ1-3, with TRBD1 identical over 7 bases. Germline CDR1 SGHRS, CDR2 YFSETQ. The V segment lost 0 bases and the J segment 7 bases; nucleotides outside the gene matches: 7. CDR3 length: 15 residues. The CDR3 sequence is CASSLERQGGNTIYF. The CDR3 DNA follows: TGCGCCAGCAGCTTGGAGCGACAAGGGGGCAACACCATATATTTT. Drawing the rest from reference TRBV5-1 and TRBJ1-3, the complete variable domain is KAGVTQTPRYLIKTRGQQVTLSCSPISGHRSVSWYQQTPGQGLQFLFEYFSETQRNKGNFPGRFSGRQFSNSRSEMNVSTLELGDSALYLCASSLERQGGNTIYFGEGSWLTVV.

The genes are TRBV19 and TRBJ2-2, with 7 bases lining up with TRBD2. CDR3 length: 14 residues. Germline CDR1 LNHDA, CDR2 SQIVND (reference sequence). With V trimmed by 6 bases and J by 1 base, 2 bases remained unmatched. CDR3: CASRTSVNTGELFF. The DNA of the CDR3 is TGTGCCAGTAGAACTAGCGTGAACACCGGGGAGCTGTTTTTT.

The chain carries TRBV28 and TRBJ2-7; a weak D match, TRBD2 (5 bases). CDR3 length equals 12 residues. V was shortened by 8 bases and J by 2 bases, with 10 bases between the two germline ends. Germline assignment: CDR1 MDHEN and CDR2 SYDVKM. The CDR3 loop is CASSLGTYEQYF. The CDR3 nucleotides are TGTGCCAGCTCACTAGGGACCTACGAGCAGTACTTC.

The chain recombines TRBV10-3 with TRBJ2-7; TRBD2 might be the D (5 bases). The length of the CDR3 is 14 residues. The V gene lost 4 bases and the J gene lost 2 bases, with 12 bases spanning the gap. Germline CDR1 is ENHRY and CDR2 is SYGVKD. CDR3 residues: CAISVPGEPYEQYF. The CDR3 DNA sequence: TGTGCCATCAGTGTGCCCGGGGAGCCCTACGAGCAGTACTTC.

Of note for this clone: The sample contains more than one DNA sequence encoding this CDR3. The rearrangement links TRBV18 to TRBJ1-5; the D is unclear. CDR1 and CDR2 from the germline V gene are KGHSH and LQKENI. The CDR3 extends over 13 amino acids. Between the trimmed V and J ends, which lost 2 bases and 4 bases, there was a span of 6 bases. The CDR3 spells CASSPGQNQPQHF. CDR3 bases: TGTGCCAGCTCACCAGGTCAGAATCAGCCCCAGCATTTT. The complete variable domain, with remaining parts taken from reference TRBV18 and TRBJ1-5, reads NAGVMQNPRHLVRRRGQEARLRCSPMKGHSHVYWYRQLPEEGLKFMVYLQKENIIDESGMPKERFSAEFPKEGPSILRIQQVVRGDSAAYFCASSPGQNQPQHFGDGTRLSIL.

The J gene is TRBJ2-7, the V gene TRBV27; TRBD2 might be the D (6 bases). Germline V gene data show CDR1 as MNHEY and CDR2 as SMNVEV (reference sequence). This CDR3 region has 15 residues. V lost 2 bases and J 3 bases, leaving 14 bases between the germline ends. DNA for the CDR3: TGTGCCAGCAGTTTAAACGGGGGAGGTCTCTACGAGCAGTACTTC. Amino acid sequence: CASSLNGGGLYEQYF.

The V gene is TRBV7-9, the J gene TRBJ2-7, with D hard to call. V was trimmed by 4 bases and J by 3 bases, leaving 7 bases between them. Germline V lookup: CDR1 SEHNR, CDR2 FQNEAQ (reference sequence). The CDR3 extends over 12 amino acids. CDR3 protein: CASSSPSYEQYF. The DNA of the CDR3 is TGTGCCAGCAGCTCTCCTAGCTACGAGCAGTACTTC.

V gene TRBV10-3 combines with J gene TRBJ1-4; 8 positions match TRBD1. The CDR3 is 13 residues long. Germline-derived CDR1 and CDR2 are ENHRY and SYGVKD. J gave up 6 bases and V 8 bases, and 5 bases lay outside the gene matches. CDR3 region: CAISATGDEKLFF. CDR3 in DNA: TGTGCCATCTCAGCGACAGGGGATGAAAAACTGTTTTTT.

The genes are TRBV7-9 and TRBJ2-1, with 12 bases fitting TRBD2. The CDR3 is made up of 16 amino acids. V lost 1 base to trimming and J lost 8 bases; unmatched junction nucleotides: 6. Germline V gene sequence: CDR1 SEHNR, CDR2 FQNEAQ (reference sequence). The CDR3 here is CASSLGRLAGEDEQFF. For the CDR3, the DNA is TGTGCCAGCAGCTTAGGCCGACTAGCGGGAGAAGATGAGCAGTTCTTC.